This T cell receptor beta chain originates from a study of CD4 T cell repertoires in COVID-19. The length of the CDR3 is 16 residues. Germline loops: CDR1 KGHSY, CDR2 FQNENV. The ends lost 0 bases at V and 10 bases at J; junction bases unmatched: 9. Study conclusions and caveats: Some SARS-CoV-2 clonotypes, between 7 and 25%, recurred in SARS-CoV and/or HKU1 cultures.

Sequencing was done directly on freshly isolated, uncultured memory T cells. At least ten counts were recorded for this clone. No antigen is known for it. Data came from immunoSEQ multiplex PCR; TCRdb stores just in-frame clones and leaves some out. The table lists approximately 75,000 clones, 83% of them singletons. The sample was CD4+ T cells from peripheral blood, taken after recovery from COVID-19. The receptor was derived from a human donor who had COVID-19. The V call is TRBV16, the J call TRBJ1-6; 7 nucleotides line up with TRBD1. In nucleotides, the CDR3 is TGTGCCAGCAGCCAATCTCCCCAGGGGGTAGAGTCACCCCTCCACTTT. Protein: CASSQSPQGVESPLHF.